This T cell receptor (beta chain) was recovered during a study of identical twins. This clonotype was recorded a few times. Germline V gives CDR1 DFQATT, CDR2 SNEGSKA (reference sequence). CDR3 length: 16 residues. J gave up 4 bases and V 6 bases, and 15 bases lay outside the gene matches. Healthy Caucasian individuals made up all the donors. Template switching added a universal primer site, and cDNA bore unique molecular identifiers. Using its own MiXCR run on the 5' RACE reads, TCRdb lists one record per CDR3 protein. This repertoire shows 200,000 to 300,000 distinct CDR3 sequences, roughly a tenth found once; its top ten account for 9% to 10%.

The clonotype comes from a man between 45 and 60 years old in good health. The rearrangement joins TRBV20-1 to TRBJ1-5, with TRBD1 identical over 7 bases. Sequencing was carried out using memory T cells sorted from blood. The CDR3 DNA reads TGCAGTGCCTCGGGACAGATTCGCTTTGGGAATCAGCCCCAGCATTTT. Residues: CSASGQIRFGNQPQHF.